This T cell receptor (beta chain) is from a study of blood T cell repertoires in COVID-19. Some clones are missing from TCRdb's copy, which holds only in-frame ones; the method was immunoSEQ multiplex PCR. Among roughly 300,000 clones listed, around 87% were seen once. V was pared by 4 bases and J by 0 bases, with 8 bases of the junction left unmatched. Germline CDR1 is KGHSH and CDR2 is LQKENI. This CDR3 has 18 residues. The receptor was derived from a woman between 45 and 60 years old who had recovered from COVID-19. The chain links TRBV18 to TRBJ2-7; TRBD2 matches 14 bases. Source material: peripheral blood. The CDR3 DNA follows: TGTGCCAGCTCACAACCGGGACTAGCGGGAGTCCACTCCTACGAGCAGTACTTC. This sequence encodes CASSQPGLAGVHSYEQYF.